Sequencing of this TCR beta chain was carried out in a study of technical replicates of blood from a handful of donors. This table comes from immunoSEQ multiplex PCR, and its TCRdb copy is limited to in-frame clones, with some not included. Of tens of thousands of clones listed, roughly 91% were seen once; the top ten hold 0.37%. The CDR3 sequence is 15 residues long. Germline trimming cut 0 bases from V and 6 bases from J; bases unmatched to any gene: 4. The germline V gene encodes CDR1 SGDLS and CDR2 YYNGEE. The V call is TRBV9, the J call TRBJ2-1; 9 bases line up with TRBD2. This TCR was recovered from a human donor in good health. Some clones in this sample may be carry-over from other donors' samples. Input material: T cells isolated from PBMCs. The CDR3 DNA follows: TGTGCCAGCAGCGTAGAAATAGCGGGAGCCAATGAGCAGTTCTTC. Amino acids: CASSVEIAGANEQFF.